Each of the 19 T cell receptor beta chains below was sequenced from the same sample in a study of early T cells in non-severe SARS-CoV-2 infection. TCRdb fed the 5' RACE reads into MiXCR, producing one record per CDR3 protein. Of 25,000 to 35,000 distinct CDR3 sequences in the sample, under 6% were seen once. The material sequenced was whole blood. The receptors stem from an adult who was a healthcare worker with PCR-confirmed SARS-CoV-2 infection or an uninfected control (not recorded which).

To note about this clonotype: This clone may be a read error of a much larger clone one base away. The CDR3 spells CASTCSPGGVDGYTF. DNA of the CDR3: TGTGCCAGCACCTGCTCCCCTGGGGGCGTAGATGGCTACACCTTC. The V and J genes are TRBV7-2 and TRBJ1-2; weak D call: TRBD1 (6 bases). CDR1 and CDR2 (germline): SGHTA, FQGNSA. This CDR3 region has 15 residues. V was shortened by 7 bases and J by 6 bases, with 21 bases between the two germline ends. Filled out from reference TRBV7-2 and TRBJ1-2, the complete variable domain reads GAGVSQSPSNKVTEKGKDVELRCDPISGHTALYWYRQSLGQGLEFLIYFQGNSAPDKSGLPSDRFSAERTGGSVSTLTIQRTQQEDSAVYLCASTCSPGGVDGYTFGSGTRLTVV.

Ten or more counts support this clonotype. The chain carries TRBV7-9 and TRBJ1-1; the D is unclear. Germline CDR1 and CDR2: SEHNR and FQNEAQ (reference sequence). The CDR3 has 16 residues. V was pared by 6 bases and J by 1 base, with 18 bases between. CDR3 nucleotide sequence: TGTGCCAGCAGTCGCCAACGAGCAGATACGAACACTGAAGCTTTCTTT. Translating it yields CASSRQRADTNTEAFF.

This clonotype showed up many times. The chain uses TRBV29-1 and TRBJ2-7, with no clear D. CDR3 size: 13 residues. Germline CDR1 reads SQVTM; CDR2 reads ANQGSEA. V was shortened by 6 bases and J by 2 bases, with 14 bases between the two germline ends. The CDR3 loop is CSVLPQNTYEQYF. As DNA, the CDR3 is TGCAGCGTGCTACCGCAAAATACCTACGAGCAGTACTTC.

The CDR3 is CSVRNLDGTNTQYF. The CDR3, as DNA: TGCAGCGTCCGAAACCTGGACGGAACAAATACGCAGTATTTT. The chain employs TRBV29-1 and TRBJ2-3; D ambiguous. The germline gives CDR1 SQVTM, CDR2 ANQGSEA. The CDR3 has 14 residues. V dropped 6 bases and J dropped 7 bases, with 20 bases sitting between them.

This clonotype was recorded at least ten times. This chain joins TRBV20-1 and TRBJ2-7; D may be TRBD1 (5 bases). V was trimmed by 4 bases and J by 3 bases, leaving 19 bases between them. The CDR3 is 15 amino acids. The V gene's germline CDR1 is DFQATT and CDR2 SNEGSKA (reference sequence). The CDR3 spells CSANPPGGASYEQYF. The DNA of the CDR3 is TGCAGTGCTAACCCCCCCGGTGGGGCGAGCTACGAGCAGTACTTC.

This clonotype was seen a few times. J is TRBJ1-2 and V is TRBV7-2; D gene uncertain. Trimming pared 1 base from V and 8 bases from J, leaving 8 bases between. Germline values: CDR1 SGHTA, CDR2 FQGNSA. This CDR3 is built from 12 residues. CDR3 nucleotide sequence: TGTGCCAGCAGCTTAGACGGGGTAGGCTACACCTTC. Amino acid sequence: CASSLDGVGYTF.

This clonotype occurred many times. CDR3 coding DNA: TGCAGCGTTGAAGACGGGTCCTACGAGCAGTACTTC. Translated, it gives CSVEDGSYEQYF. The chain uses TRBV29-1 and TRBJ2-7, with no clear D. There are 12 residues in the CDR3. Germline CDR1 reads SQVTM; CDR2 reads ANQGSEA. Trimming shortened V by 0 bases and J by 1 base, and 4 bases separated the two germline ends.

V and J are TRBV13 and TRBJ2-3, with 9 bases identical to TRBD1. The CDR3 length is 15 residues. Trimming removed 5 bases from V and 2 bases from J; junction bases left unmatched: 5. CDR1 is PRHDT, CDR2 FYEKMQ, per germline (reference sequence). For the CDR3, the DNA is TGTGCCAGCAGCCCGGACAGGGGATACACAGATACGCAGTATTTT. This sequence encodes CASSPDRGYTDTQYF.

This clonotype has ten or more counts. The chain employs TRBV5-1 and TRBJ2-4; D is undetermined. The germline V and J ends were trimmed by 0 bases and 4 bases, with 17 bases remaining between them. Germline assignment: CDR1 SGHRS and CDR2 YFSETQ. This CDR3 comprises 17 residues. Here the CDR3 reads CASSLDLGGRVKNIQYF. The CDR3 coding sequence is TGCGCCAGCAGCTTGGACCTGGGTGGAAGGGTTAAAAACATTCAGTACTTC.

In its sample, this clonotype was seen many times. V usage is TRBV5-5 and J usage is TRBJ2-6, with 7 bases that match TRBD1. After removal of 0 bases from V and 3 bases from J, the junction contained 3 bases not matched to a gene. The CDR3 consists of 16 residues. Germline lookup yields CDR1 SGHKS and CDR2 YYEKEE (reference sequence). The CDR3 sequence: CASSLGRTGGANVLTF. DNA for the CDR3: TGTGCCAGCAGCTTGGGGCGGACAGGTGGGGCCAACGTCCTGACTTTC. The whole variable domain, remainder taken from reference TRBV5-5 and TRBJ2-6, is DAGVTQSPTHLIKTRGQQVTLRCSPISGHKSVSWYQQVLGQGPQFIFQYYEKEERGRGNFPDRFSARQFPNYSSELNVNALLLGDSALYLCASSLGRTGGANVLTFGAGSRLTVL.

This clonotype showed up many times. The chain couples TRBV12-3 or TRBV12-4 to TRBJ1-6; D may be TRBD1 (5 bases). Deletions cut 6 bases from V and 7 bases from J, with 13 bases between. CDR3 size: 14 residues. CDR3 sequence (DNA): TGTGCCAGCAGCCCGGGACTGGGGAATTCACCCCTCCACTTT. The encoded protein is CASSPGLGNSPLHF.

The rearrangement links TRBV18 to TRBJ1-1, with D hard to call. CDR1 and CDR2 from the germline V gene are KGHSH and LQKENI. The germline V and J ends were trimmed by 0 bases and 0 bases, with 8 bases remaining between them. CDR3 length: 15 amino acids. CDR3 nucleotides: TGTGCCAGCTCACCACCTACGTGGATGAACACTGAAGCTTTCTTT. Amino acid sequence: CASSPPTWMNTEAFF.

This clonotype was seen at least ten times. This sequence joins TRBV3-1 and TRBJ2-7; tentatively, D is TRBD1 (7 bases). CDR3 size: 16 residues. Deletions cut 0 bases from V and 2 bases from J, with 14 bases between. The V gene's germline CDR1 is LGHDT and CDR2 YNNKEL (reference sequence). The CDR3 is CASSQDWPRGAYEQYF. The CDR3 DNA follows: TGTGCCAGCAGCCAAGATTGGCCCAGGGGGGCCTACGAGCAGTACTTC.

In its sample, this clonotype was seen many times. The DNA of the CDR3 is TGTGCCAGCAGCCAAGTTCCAGGCTCCCAAGAGACCCAGTACTTC. It yields the protein CASSQVPGSQETQYF. This chain uses TRBV3-1 with TRBJ2-5; D is undetermined. CDR3 size: 15 residues. CDR1 is LGHDT and CDR2 is YNNKEL in the germline V gene (reference sequence). V lost 1 base and J lost 1, with 10 bases in between.

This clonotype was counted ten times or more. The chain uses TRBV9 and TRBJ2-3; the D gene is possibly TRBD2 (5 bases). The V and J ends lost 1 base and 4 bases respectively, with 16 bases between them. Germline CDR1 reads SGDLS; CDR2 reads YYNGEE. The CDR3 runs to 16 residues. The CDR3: CASSVSPGGVPDTQYF. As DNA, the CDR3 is TGTGCCAGCAGCGTAAGCCCCGGAGGTGTCCCAGATACGCAGTATTTT.

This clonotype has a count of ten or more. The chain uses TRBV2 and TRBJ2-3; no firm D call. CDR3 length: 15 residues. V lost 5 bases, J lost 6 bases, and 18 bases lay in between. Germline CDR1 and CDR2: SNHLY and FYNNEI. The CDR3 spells CASSPRWSTADTQYF. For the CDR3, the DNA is TGTGCCAGCAGTCCGAGATGGTCCACAGCCGATACGCAGTATTTT.

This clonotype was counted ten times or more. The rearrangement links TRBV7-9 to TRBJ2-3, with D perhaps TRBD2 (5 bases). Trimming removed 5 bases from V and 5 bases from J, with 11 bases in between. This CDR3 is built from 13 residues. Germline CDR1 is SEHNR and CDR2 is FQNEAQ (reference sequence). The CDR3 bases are TGTGCCAGCAGCCCGGCGGCGGGAGATACGCAGTATTTT. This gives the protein CASSPAAGDTQYF. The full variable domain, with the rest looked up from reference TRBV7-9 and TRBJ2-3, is DTGVSQNPRHKITKRGQNVTFRCDPISEHNRLYWYRQTLGQGPEFLTYFQNEAQLEKSRLLSDRFSAERPKGSFSTLEIQRTEQGDSAMYLCASSPAAGDTQYFGPGTRLTVL.

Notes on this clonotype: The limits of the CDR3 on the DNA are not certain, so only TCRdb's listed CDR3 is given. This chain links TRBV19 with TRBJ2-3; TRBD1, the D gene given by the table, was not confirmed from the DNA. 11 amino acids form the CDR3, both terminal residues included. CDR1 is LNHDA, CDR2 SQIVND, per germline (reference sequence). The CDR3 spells CAVGYGTPLVF.

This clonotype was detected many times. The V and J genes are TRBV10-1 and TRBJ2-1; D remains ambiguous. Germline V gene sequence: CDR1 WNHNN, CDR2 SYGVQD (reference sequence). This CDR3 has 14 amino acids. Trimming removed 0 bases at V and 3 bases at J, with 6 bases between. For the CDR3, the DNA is TGCGCCAGCAGTGAGTCCGGAGTCTACAATGAGCAGTTCTTC. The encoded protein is CASSESGVYNEQFF.